This is a list of T cell receptor beta chains from one sample in a study of blood T cell repertoires in COVID-19. TCRdb's table, derived via immunoSEQ multiplex PCR, lists solely in-frame clones and lacks some. The repertoire holds some 140,000 clones, roughly 85% seen once, with under 4.5% in the top ten. Specimen: peripheral blood. Receptors were obtained from a man between 60 and 70 years old with acute or convalescent COVID-19. Each CDR3 is given with its conserved first and last residue. A D gene is named only where the DNA matches it firmly. Only some rows state a clone size, as once, few, many or a class for expanded clones.

cdr3_nt	cdr3_aa	d_call	clone_size	v_call	j_call
TGTGCCTGGAGTCGAAGTTTCTCCAGGGGGAATGAAAAACTGTTTTTT	CAWSRSFSRGNEKLFF	TRBD1	-	TRBV30	TRBJ1-4
TGTGCCAGCAGTCGTGGACAGCCCTACGAGCAGTACTTC	CASSRGQPYEQYF	-	-	TRBV27	TRBJ2-7
TGTGCCAGCAGCCCAGGAGGTGTGACCGGGGAGCTGTTTTTT	CASSPGGVTGELFF	-	-	TRBV7-3	TRBJ2-2
TGCGCCAGCGAGCGGGAGCCTAACACCGGGGAGCTGTTTTTT	CASEREPNTGELFF	TRBD2	-	TRBV5-1	TRBJ2-2
TGTGCCAGTAGTCAGACAGGTTCTCAAGAGACTCAGTACTTC	CASSQTGSQETQYF	-	-	TRBV19	TRBJ2-5
TGTGCCAGCAGCCAAGGGGTTAGCGGGGCCTACGAGCAGTACTTC	CASSQGVSGAYEQYF	TRBD2	-	TRBV3-1/TRBV3-2	TRBJ2-7
TGTGCCAGCAGCTCGTACACGAACACTGAAGCTTTCTTT	CASSSYTNTEAFF	-	-	TRBV7-9	TRBJ1-1
TGTGCCAGCAGCCCCCCAGGGGGCTTTGGTAATTCACCCCTCCACTTT	CASSPPGGFGNSPLHF	TRBD1	-	TRBV3-1/TRBV3-2	TRBJ1-6
TGTGCCAGCAGTGAGTACAGGTTCCCCTACGAGCAGTACTTC	CASSEYRFPYEQYF	-	many	TRBV6-1	TRBJ2-7
TGTGCCACCGTTGGGGCAGGGGCAACTAATGAAAAACTGTTTTTT	CATVGAGATNEKLFF	-	-	TRBV28	TRBJ1-4
TGTGCCAGCAGTAGACAGGGTGGGTTCTCTGGAAACACCATATATTTT	CASSRQGGFSGNTIYF	TRBD1	-	TRBV27	TRBJ1-3
TGTGCCAGTAGTAAATTACAGGTACAAGTGAATGAGCAGTTCTTC	CASSKLQVQVNEQFF	-	few	TRBV19	TRBJ2-1
TGTGCCAGCCAGGGGACCATCGATCAGCCCCAGCATTTT	CASQGTIDQPQHF	-	-	TRBV7-9	TRBJ1-5
TGTGCCTGGAGTGTATCCAGGGGAAATTCACCCCTCCACTTT	CAWSVSRGNSPLHF	-	-	TRBV30	TRBJ1-6
TGTGCCTGGGCGACGGGGGAGACCCAGTACTTC	CAWATGETQYF	-	-	TRBV30	TRBJ2-5
TGTGCCAGCAGTTATGGGCAGGGGAAAAACTATGGCTACACCTTC	CASSYGQGKNYGYTF	-	-	TRBV6-6	TRBJ1-2
TGTGCCAAGGGACAGGGAGAGGGGCAGTACTTC	CAKGQGEGQYF	TRBD1	-	TRBV2	TRBJ2-7
TGTGCCAGCAGCCACCCCGGACAGGGCTATGGCTACACCTTC	CASSHPGQGYGYTF	TRBD1	-	TRBV4-2	TRBJ1-2
TGCGCCAGCAGCTCGGGGACAGAAAATTCACCCCTCCACTTT	CASSSGTENSPLHF	TRBD1	-	TRBV5-1	TRBJ1-6
TGTGCCAGCAGCCCACGGGCAGGGGTGTACGAGCAGTACTTC	CASSPRAGVYEQYF	-	-	TRBV7-2	TRBJ2-7
TGCGCCAGCAGCTTATCGAGACTAGCGGGAGGCGGAAGGGAGCAGTACTTC	CASSLSRLAGGGREQYF	TRBD2	-	TRBV5-1	TRBJ2-7
TGTGCCACCCGCAGTCGGGGAAGCACAGATACGCAGTATTTT	CATRSRGSTDTQYF	-	-	TRBV15	TRBJ2-3
TGTGCCAGCAGTTTATCGCCGGGGAACACTGAAGCTTTCTTT	CASSLSPGNTEAFF	-	-	TRBV27	TRBJ1-1
TGTGCCAGCAGCCAAGAACAGGGTTCCGAGCAGTACTTC	CASSQEQGSEQYF	-	-	TRBV4-2	TRBJ2-7
TGTGCCAGCAGTTACTCGGCAGGGAACTTCTATGGCTACACCTTC	CASSYSAGNFYGYTF	-	-	TRBV6-5	TRBJ1-2
TGTGCCAGCCGTAGCCGGTTTGACGAGCAGTACTTC	CASRSRFDEQYF	-	-	TRBV7-8	TRBJ2-7
TGTGCCAGCAGCATCGGACTAGCTGCATACGAGCAGTACTTC	CASSIGLAAYEQYF	TRBD2	-	TRBV6-2/TRBV6-3	TRBJ2-7
TGTGCCAGCAGTCAACTAGCGGGAGGTGCATACAATGAGCAGTTCTTC	CASSQLAGGAYNEQFF	TRBD2	few	TRBV2	TRBJ2-1
TGTGCCAGTAGTATAGCTGGTGGAGGCTCCTACAATGAGCAGTTCTTC	CASSIAGGGSYNEQFF	-	-	TRBV19	TRBJ2-1
TGTGCCAGCTCGCAGGGATTAACCGGGGAGCTGTTTTTT	CASSQGLTGELFF	-	once	TRBV18	TRBJ2-2
TGTGCCAGCAGTTCTGCAGGGAGGACTGAAGCTTTCTTT	CASSSAGRTEAFF	-	-	TRBV2	TRBJ1-1
TGTGCCAGCAGCGTAGATCCAGCGGGGAACAATGAGCAGTTCTTC	CASSVDPAGNNEQFF	TRBD2	-	TRBV9	TRBJ2-1
TGTGCCAGTAACCCTTCGACAGGGGGAGGCTACGAGCAGTACTTC	CASNPSTGGGYEQYF	TRBD1	-	TRBV19	TRBJ2-7
TGTGCCAGCAGCTGGGGGGAGGGGCCGAACTATGGCTACACCTTC	CASSWGEGPNYGYTF	-	-	TRBV5-5	TRBJ1-2
TGTGCCAGCAGCTCCCTGACTAACACCTACGAGCAGTACTTC	CASSSLTNTYEQYF	-	-	TRBV7-9	TRBJ2-7
TGTGCCAGTAGTATCTCAGGAGCCAAAAACATTCAGTACTTC	CASSISGAKNIQYF	-	-	TRBV19	TRBJ2-4
TGTGCCAGCAGCTTAGCCGGTAGGGGGCTAATGACCTACGAGCAGTACTTC	CASSLAGRGLMTYEQYF	TRBD1	-	TRBV7-6	TRBJ2-7
TGCGCCAGCAGCCAAGATCTCGGGACTGGGTACGAGCAGTACTTC	CASSQDLGTGYEQYF	-	-	TRBV4-1	TRBJ2-7
TGCGCCAGCAGCTTGGGGGGGACAGGGAGAGAGACCCAGTACTTC	CASSLGGTGRETQYF	TRBD1	-	TRBV5-1	TRBJ2-5
TGCGCCAGCAGCCAAGGGGACAGGGGCGATGACCTATGGAGCTACACCTTC	CASSQGDRGDDLWSYTF	TRBD1	-	TRBV4-1	TRBJ1-2
TGTGCCAGTAGTATGGCCCTTACAGGGACCACTGAAGCTTTCTTT	CASSMALTGTTEAFF	-	-	TRBV19	TRBJ1-1
TGTGCCAGCAGGGGACAGGGCCCTCTTGGGTACACTGAAGCTTTCTTT	CASRGQGPLGYTEAFF	TRBD1	-	TRBV27	TRBJ1-1
TGTGCCAGCAGTCCCGACAGGGGGTCCTACAATGAGCAGTTCTTC	CASSPDRGSYNEQFF	TRBD1	-	TRBV2	TRBJ2-1
TGCGCCAGCAGCTCGGGACTAGCGGGAGATAATGAGCAGTTCTTC	CASSSGLAGDNEQFF	TRBD2	-	TRBV5-1	TRBJ2-1
TGTGCCAGCCGGCTGACTAGCGGGATTCACGAGCAGTACTTC	CASRLTSGIHEQYF	TRBD2	once	TRBV27	TRBJ2-7
TGTGCCAGCAGCCTTGCAGGGGGCGAGGGTGAAAAACTGTTTTTT	CASSLAGGEGEKLFF	TRBD1	-	TRBV7-9	TRBJ1-4
TGTGCCAGCAGCCAAGAATCTGGTATTTCCAGGTATGGCTACACCTTC	CASSQESGISRYGYTF	-	once	TRBV3-1/TRBV3-2	TRBJ1-2
TGTGCCAGCAGATCGGACAGGGAGAGCAATCAGCCCCAGCATTTT	CASRSDRESNQPQHF	TRBD1	-	TRBV6-5	TRBJ1-5
TGTGCCAGCAGCCAGAATGAAAAACTGTTTTTT	CASSQNEKLFF	-	-	TRBV25-1	TRBJ1-4
TGTGCCAGCAGTTACTCGCAGGGCGGCACTGAAGCTTTCTTT	CASSYSQGGTEAFF	-	-	TRBV6-5	TRBJ1-1
TGTGCCAGCAGCTTCGGGTTCACTGAAGCTTTCTTT	CASSFGFTEAFF	-	once	TRBV7-2	TRBJ1-1